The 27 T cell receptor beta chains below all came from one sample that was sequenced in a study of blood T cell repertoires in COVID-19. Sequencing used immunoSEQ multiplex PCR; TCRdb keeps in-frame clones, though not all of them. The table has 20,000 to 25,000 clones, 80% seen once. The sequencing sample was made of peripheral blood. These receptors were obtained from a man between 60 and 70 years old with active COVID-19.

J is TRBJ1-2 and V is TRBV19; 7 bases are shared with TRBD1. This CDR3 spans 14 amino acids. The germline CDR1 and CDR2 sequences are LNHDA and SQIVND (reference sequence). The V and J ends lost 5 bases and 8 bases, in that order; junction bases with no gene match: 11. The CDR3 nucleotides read TGTGCCAGTAGTTCCCGACCTAGACAGGGAGGCTACACCTTC. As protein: CASSSRPRQGGYTF.

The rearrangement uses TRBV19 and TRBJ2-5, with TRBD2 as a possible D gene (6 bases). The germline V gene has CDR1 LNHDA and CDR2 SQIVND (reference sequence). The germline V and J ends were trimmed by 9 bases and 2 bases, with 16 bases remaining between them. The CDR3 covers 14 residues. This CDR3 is CASSERGVQETQYF. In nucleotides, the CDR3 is TGTGCCAGCTCCGAACGCGGGGTGCAAGAGACCCAGTACTTC.

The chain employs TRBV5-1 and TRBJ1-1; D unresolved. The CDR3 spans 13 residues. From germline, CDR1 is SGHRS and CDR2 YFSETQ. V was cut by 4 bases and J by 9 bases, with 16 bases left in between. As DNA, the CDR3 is TGCGCCAGCAGCCCTGACATCCCGAGTAAAGCTTTCTTT. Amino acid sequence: CASSPDIPSKAFF.

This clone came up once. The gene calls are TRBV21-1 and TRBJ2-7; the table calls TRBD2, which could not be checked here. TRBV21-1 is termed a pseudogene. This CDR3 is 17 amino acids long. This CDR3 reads CASSKVGWDEKRGRQYF. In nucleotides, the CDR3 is TGTGCCAGCAGCAAAGTAGGGTGGGACGAGAAGCGGGGGAGGCAGTACTTC.

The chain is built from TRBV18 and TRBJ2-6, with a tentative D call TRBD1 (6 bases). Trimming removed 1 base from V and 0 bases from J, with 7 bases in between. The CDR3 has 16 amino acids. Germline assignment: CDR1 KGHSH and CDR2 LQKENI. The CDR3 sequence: CASSPQQGSGANVLTF. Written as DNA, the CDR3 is TGTGCCAGCTCACCACAACAGGGCTCTGGGGCCAACGTCCTGACTTTC.

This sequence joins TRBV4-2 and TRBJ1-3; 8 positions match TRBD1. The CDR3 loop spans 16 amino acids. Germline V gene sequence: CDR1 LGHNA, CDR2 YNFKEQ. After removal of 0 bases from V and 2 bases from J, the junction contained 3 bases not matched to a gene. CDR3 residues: CASSQDPGGAGNTIYF. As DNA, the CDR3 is TGTGCCAGCAGCCAAGATCCAGGGGGCGCTGGAAACACCATATATTTT.

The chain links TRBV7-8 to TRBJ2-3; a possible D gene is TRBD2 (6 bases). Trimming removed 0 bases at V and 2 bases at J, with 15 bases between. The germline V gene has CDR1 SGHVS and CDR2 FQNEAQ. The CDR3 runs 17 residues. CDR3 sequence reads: CASSLADGSGLTDTQYF. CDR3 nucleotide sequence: TGTGCCAGCAGCTTAGCGGATGGTAGCGGCCTCACAGATACGCAGTATTTT. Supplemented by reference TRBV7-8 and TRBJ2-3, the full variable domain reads GAGVSQSPRYKVAKRGQDVALRCDPISGHVSLFWYQQALGQGPEFLTYFQNEAQLDKSGLPSDRFFAERPEGSVSTLKIQRTQQEDSAVYLCASSLADGSGLTDTQYFGPGTRLTVL.

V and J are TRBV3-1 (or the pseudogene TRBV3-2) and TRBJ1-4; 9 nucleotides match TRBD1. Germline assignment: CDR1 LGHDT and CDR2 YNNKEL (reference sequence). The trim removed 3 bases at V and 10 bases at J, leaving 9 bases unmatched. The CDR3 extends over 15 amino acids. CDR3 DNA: TGTGCCAGCAGCCAGACAGGGGGTTCCACTGGAAAACTGTTTTTT. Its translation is CASSQTGGSTGKLFF.

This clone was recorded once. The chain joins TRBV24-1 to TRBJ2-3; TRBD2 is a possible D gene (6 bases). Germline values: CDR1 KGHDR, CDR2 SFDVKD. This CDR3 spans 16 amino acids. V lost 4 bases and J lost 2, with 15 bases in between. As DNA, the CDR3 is TGTGCCACCAGTGAGACCCGTGGGGGGACCACAGATACGCAGTATTTT. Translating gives CATSETRGGTTDTQYF.

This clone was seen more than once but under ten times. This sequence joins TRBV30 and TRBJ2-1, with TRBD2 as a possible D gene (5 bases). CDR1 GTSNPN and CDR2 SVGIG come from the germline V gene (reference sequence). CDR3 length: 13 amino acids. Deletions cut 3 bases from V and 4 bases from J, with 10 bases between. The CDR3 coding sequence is TGTGCCTGGAGGGACCGCGGGTACAATGAGCAGTTCTTC. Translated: CAWRDRGYNEQFF. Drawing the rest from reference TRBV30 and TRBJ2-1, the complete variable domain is SQTIHQWPATLVQPVGSPLSLECTVEGTSNPNLYWYRQAAGRGLQLLFYSVGIGQISSEVPQNLSASRPQDRQFILSSKKLLLSDSGFYLCAWRDRGYNEQFFGPGTRLTVL.

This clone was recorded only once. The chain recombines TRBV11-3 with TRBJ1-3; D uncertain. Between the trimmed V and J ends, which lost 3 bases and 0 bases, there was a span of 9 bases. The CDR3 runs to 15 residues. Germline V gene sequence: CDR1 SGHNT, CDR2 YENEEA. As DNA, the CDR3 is TGTGCCAGCAGCTTTCCCCGGGGCTCTGGAAACACCATATATTTT. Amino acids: CASSFPRGSGNTIYF.

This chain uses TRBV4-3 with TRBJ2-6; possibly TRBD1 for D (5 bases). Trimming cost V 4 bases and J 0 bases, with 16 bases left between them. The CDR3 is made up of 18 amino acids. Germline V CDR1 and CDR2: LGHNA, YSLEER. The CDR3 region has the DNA TGCGCCAGCAGCCTACGACAGTATGATATCTCTGGGGCCAACGTCCTGACTTTC. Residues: CASSLRQYDISGANVLTF.

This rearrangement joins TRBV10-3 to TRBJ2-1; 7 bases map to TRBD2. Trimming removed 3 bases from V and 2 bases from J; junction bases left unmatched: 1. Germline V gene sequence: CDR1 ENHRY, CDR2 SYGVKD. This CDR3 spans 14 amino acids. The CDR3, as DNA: TGTGCCATCAGTGAAAGCGGGACCTACAATGAGCAGTTCTTC. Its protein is CAISESGTYNEQFF.

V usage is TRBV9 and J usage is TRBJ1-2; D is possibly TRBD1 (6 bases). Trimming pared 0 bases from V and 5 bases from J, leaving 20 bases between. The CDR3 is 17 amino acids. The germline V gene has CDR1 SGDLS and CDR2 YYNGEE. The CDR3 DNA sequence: TGTGCCAGCAGCGTAGGCACAGGGTTGGAAGGGTTTTATGGCTACACCTTC. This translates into CASSVGTGLEGFYGYTF.

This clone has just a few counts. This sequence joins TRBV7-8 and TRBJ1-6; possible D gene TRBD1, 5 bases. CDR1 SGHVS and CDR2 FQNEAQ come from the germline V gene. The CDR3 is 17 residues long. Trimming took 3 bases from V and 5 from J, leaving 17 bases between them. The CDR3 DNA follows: TGTGCCAGCAGCTTTTTAGGGGTAGGGGCGGATAATTCACCCCTCCACTTT. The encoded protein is CASSFLGVGADNSPLHF.

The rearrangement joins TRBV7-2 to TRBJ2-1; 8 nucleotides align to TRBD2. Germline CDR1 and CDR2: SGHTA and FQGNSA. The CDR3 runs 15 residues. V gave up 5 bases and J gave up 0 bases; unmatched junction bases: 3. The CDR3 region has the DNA TGTGCCAGCAGCCTAAGCGGGGGCTCCTACAATGAGCAGTTCTTC. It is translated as CASSLSGGSYNEQFF.

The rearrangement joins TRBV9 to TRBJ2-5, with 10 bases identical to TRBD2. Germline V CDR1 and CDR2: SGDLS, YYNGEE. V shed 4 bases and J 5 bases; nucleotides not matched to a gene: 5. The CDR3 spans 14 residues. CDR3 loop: CASSKSGGDETQYF. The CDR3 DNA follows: TGTGCCAGCAGCAAAAGCGGGGGGGACGAGACCCAGTACTTC.

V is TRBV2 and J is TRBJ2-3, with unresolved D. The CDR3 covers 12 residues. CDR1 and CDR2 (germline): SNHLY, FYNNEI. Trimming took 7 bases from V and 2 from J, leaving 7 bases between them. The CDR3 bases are TGTGCCAGCACAGTAACCACAGATACGCAGTATTTT. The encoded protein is CASTVTTDTQYF.

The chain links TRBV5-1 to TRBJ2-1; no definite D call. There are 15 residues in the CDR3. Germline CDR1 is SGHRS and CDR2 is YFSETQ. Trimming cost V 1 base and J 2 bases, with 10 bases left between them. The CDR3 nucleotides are TGCGCCAGCAGCTTGTCAGGCGTGACCTACAATGAGCAGTTCTTC. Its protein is CASSLSGVTYNEQFF.

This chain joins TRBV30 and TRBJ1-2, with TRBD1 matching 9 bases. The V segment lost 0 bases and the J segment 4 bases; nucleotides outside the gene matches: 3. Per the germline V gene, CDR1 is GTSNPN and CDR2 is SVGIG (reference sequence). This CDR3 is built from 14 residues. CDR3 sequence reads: CAWSVGTGIYGYTF. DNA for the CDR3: TGTGCCTGGAGTGTAGGGACAGGGATCTATGGCTACACCTTC.

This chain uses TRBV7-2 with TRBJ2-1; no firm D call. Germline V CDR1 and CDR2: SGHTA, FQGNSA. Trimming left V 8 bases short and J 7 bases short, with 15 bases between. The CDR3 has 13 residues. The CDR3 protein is CASVEVGWNEQFF. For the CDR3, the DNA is TGTGCCAGCGTAGAGGTTGGTTGGAATGAGCAGTTCTTC.

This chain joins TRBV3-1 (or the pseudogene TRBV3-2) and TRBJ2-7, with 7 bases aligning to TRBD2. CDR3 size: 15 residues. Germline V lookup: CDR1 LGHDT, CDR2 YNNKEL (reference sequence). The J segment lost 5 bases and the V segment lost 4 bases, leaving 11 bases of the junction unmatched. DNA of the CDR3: TGTGCCAGCAGCCTAACGATCCTAGCGGTGGACGAGCAGTACTTC. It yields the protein CASSLTILAVDEQYF.

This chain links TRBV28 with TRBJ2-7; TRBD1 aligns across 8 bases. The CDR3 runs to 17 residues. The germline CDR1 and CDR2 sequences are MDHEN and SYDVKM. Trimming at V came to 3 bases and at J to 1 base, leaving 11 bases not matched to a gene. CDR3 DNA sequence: TGTGCCAGCAGTTTTTACACGGCCGGGACAGGTTCCTACGAGCAGTACTTC. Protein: CASSFYTAGTGSYEQYF.

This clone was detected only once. CDR3 sequence (DNA): TGTGCCAGCAGCGTACGACAGGGCGACAACTATGGCTACACCTTC. Translation: CASSVRQGDNYGYTF. The chain links TRBV9 to TRBJ1-2, with 7 positions matching TRBD1. V was pared by 1 base and J by 2 bases, with 5 bases of the junction left unmatched. Germline V gene data show CDR1 as SGDLS and CDR2 as YYNGEE. The CDR3 is 15 residues long.

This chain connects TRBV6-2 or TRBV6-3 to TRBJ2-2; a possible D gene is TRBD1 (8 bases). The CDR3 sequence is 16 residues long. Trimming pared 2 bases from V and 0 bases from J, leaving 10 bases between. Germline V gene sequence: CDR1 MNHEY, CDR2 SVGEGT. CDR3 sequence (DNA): TGTGCCAGCAGTTACACAGGGGGGGCGAACACCGGGGAGCTGTTTTTT. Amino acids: CASSYTGGANTGELFF.

CDR3 protein: CASSDGRATGELFF. The DNA of the CDR3 is TGTGCCAGCAGTGACGGGAGGGCCACCGGGGAGCTGTTTTTT. The chain employs TRBV6-4 and TRBJ2-2; the match to TRBD2 covers 7 bases. V was clipped by 2 bases and J by 4 bases; unmatched bases: 1. From germline, CDR1 is MRHNA and CDR2 SNTAGT. CDR3 length: 14 amino acids.

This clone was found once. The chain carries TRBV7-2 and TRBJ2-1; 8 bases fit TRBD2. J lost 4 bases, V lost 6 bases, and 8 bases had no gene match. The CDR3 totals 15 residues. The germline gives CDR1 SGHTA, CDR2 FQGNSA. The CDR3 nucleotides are TGTGCCAGCAGAACTCTAGCGGGCAAGTACAATGAGCAGTTCTTC. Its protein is CASRTLAGKYNEQFF.